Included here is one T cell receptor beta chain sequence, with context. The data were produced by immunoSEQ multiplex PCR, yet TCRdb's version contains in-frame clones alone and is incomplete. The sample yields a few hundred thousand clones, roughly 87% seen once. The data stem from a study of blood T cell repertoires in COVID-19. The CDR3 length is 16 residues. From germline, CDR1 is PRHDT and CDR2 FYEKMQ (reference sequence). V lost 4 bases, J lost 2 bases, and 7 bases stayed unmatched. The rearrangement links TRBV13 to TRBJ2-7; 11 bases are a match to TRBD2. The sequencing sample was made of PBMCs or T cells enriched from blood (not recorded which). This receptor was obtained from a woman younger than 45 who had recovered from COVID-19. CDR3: CASSSTGLAVPYEQYF. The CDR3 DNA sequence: TGTGCCAGCAGCTCCACGGGACTAGCGGTCCCCTACGAGCAGTACTTC.